The present entry profiles one TCR beta chain with its context. Its antigen is as yet unknown. The data originate from a study of monozygotic twins with inflammatory bowel disease. Study-level findings and limits: Healthy co-twins exceeded IBD patients in TCRbeta diversity as measured by inverse Simpson.

This CDR3 region has 16 residues. TCRdb processed the 5' RACE reads again and assigns one entry to each CDR3 protein, with no DNA. This sample lists tens of thousands of distinct CDR3 sequences; its ten largest clones have roughly 7.4%. The chain joins TRBV12-3 or TRBV12-4 to TRBJ2-1; absent DNA, TCRdb's TRBD1 call cannot be checked. What was sequenced was blood. This TCR was sampled from a human donor with ulcerative colitis or Crohn's disease, or a healthy co-twin of an affected twin (not recorded which). CDR3 amino acids: CASSLARGLGYNEQFF.